One and the same sample provided the 9 T cell receptor beta chains below, sequenced in a study of blood T cells in healthy people across ages. Sample-barcoded 5' priming and a J-beta primer mix drove a second PCR of 7 to 11 cycles. One entry per CDR3 protein, called by TCRdb with MiXCR from the 5' RACE reads. The table has about 1.8 million distinct CDR3 sequences, approximately 50% seen once. Specimen: blood. These receptors were collected from a woman between 35 and 50 years old in good health.

The rearrangement links TRBV7-3 to TRBJ2-2; TRBD2 agrees at 8 bases. The CDR3 covers 19 residues. Germline trimming cut 1 base from V and 1 base from J; bases unmatched to any gene: 11. CDR1 is SGHTA, CDR2 FQGTGA, per germline. The CDR3 nucleotides are TGTGCCAGCAGCTTAAGAAGCGGGGGCTTTCAGGGGAACACCGGGGAGCTGTTTTTT. Its protein product is CASSLRSGGFQGNTGELFF.

V is TRBV28 and J is TRBJ2-2; TRBD2 is a possible D gene (7 bases). CDR3 length: 16 amino acids. With 3 bases removed from V and 5 bases from J, the gap between germline ends came to 16 bases. The germline CDR1 and CDR2 sequences are MDHEN and SYDVKM. CDR3 loop: CASSFRRGAGTGELFF. The CDR3 region has the DNA TGTGCCAGCAGTTTCCGCCGGGGGGCAGGAACCGGGGAGCTGTTTTTT.

The chain has TRBV7-8 and TRBJ2-7, with D unresolved. Trimming shortened V by 1 base and J by 3 bases, and 10 bases separated the two germline ends. The V gene's germline CDR1 is SGHVS and CDR2 FQNEAQ. The CDR3 extends over 14 amino acids. CDR3 sequence (DNA): TGTGCCAGCAGCTTAGGGCAGAAGAACTACGAGCAGTACTTC. This gives the protein CASSLGQKNYEQYF.

The chain has TRBV5-1 and TRBJ2-1; D is perhaps TRBD1 or TRBD2 (5 bases each). Germline V gene sequence: CDR1 SGHRS, CDR2 YFSETQ. The CDR3 has 13 amino acids. V lost 5 bases and J lost 9, with 15 bases in between. This chain's CDR3 is CASRPLRDGEQFF. The CDR3 DNA sequence: TGCGCCAGCAGACCCCTCCGGGACGGTGAGCAGTTCTTC. Together with reference TRBV5-1 and TRBJ2-1, the CDR3 gives the full variable domain: KAGVTQTPRYLIKTRGQQVTLSCSPISGHRSVSWYQQTPGQGLQFLFEYFSETQRNKGNFPGRFSGRQFSNSRSEMNVSTLELGDSALYLCASRPLRDGEQFFGPGTRLTVL.

The rearrangement links TRBV6-5 to TRBJ1-5; 7 bases are shared with TRBD1. This CDR3 is 16 amino acids long. V lost 5 bases, J lost 7 bases, and 14 bases stayed unmatched. Germline CDR1 reads MNHEY; CDR2 reads SVGAGI. The CDR3 region is CASSPNPLTGQQPQHF. As DNA, the CDR3 is TGTGCCAGCAGTCCCAACCCCTTGACAGGGCAACAGCCCCAGCATTTT.

This clonotype has just a few counts. J is TRBJ1-2 and V is TRBV5-1, with TRBD1 matching over 9 bases. This CDR3 is built from 15 residues. The J segment lost 4 bases and the V segment lost 3 bases, leaving 7 bases of the junction unmatched. From germline, CDR1 is SGHRS and CDR2 YFSETQ. The CDR3 DNA follows: TGCGCCAGCAGCTCACGGACAGGGGATGGCTATGGCTACACCTTC. It yields the protein CASSSRTGDGYGYTF.

This clonotype was counted between two and nine times. The chain links TRBV15 to TRBJ2-5; D is perhaps TRBD2 (6 bases). V shed 0 bases and J shed 6 bases, with 14 bases lying between them. The CDR3 is 15 amino acids. Germline V CDR1 and CDR2: LNHNV, YYDKDF (reference sequence). CDR3 DNA sequence: TGTGCCACCAGCAGAGATCACTCTAGCGTCCAGACCCAGTACTTC. Its translation: CATSRDHSSVQTQYF.

The V and J genes are TRBV7-9 and TRBJ2-5; a weak D match, TRBD1 (6 bases). Trimming removed 7 bases at V and 2 bases at J, with 14 bases between. Germline V gene lookup returns CDR1 SEHNR and CDR2 FQNEAQ (reference sequence). The CDR3 is 14 residues long. For the CDR3, the DNA is TGTGCCAGCACCAGGGACATATGGCAAGAGACCCAGTACTTC. It yields the protein CASTRDIWQETQYF.

This clonotype was seen a few times. J is TRBJ2-3 and V is TRBV6-5; D uncertain. V gave up 4 bases and J gave up 3 bases, with 11 bases separating them. From germline, CDR1 is MNHEY and CDR2 SVGAGI. The length of the CDR3 is 14 residues. The DNA of the CDR3 is TGTGCCAGCAGTTGGGAAAAAAAGACAGATACGCAGTATTTT. Translated, it gives CASSWEKKTDTQYF.